The rows below give T cell receptor beta chains drawn from one sample of a study of Tregs in tolerant kidney transplant recipients. TCRdb's copy holds only in-frame clones and misses some; the assay was immunoSEQ multiplex PCR. The sample contains more than 75,000 clones, more than 85% of which appear only once. Sequenced material: CD4+ T cells from blood, taken before the transplant. Every receptor here comes from a human donor who received a combined kidney and bone marrow transplant. Both conserved end residues are part of each CDR3. D genes are given only for firm matches. A clone size is listed for some rows: how often the clone was seen (once, few, many), or a class if it is expanded.

len: 12
j_gene: TRBJ2-7
abundance: .
d_gene: .
v_gene: TRBV5-1
CDR3nt: TGCGCCAGCAGCTTAGGGGATTACGAGCAGTACTTC
CDR3aa: CASSLGDYEQYF

len: 16
j_gene: TRBJ2-2
abundance: .
d_gene: TRBD1
v_gene: TRBV7-6
CDR3nt: TGTGCCAGCACCGAGACAGGGCTAAGGAACACCGGGGAGCTGTTTTTT
CDR3aa: CASTETGLRNTGELFF

len: 14
j_gene: TRBJ2-1
abundance: .
d_gene: TRBD2
v_gene: TRBV2
CDR3nt: TGTGCCAGCAGTGAAAGCGGGAGTTACAATGAGCAGTTCTTC
CDR3aa: CASSESGSYNEQFF

len: 17
j_gene: TRBJ2-5
abundance: .
d_gene: TRBD2
v_gene: TRBV15
CDR3nt: TGTGCCACCAGCAGAGCGGATGCGGGGGAACCCCAAGAGACCCAGTACTTC
CDR3aa: CATSRADAGEPQETQYF

len: 15
j_gene: TRBJ2-3
abundance: .
d_gene: TRBD1
v_gene: TRBV5-6
CDR3nt: TGTGCCAGCAGCTTGGTGGGACAGGGCTCAGATACGCAGTATTTT
CDR3aa: CASSLVGQGSDTQYF

len: 14
j_gene: TRBJ1-6
abundance: .
d_gene: .
v_gene: TRBV30
CDR3nt: TGTGCCTCGCAACAGGGATCCTATAATTCACCCCTCCACTTT
CDR3aa: CASQQGSYNSPLHF

len: 13
j_gene: TRBJ2-7
abundance: few
d_gene: .
v_gene: TRBV5-4
CDR3nt: TGTGCCAGCAGCTTGTCGTTTAATTCCGAGCAGTACTTC
CDR3aa: CASSLSFNSEQYF

len: 15
j_gene: TRBJ2-7
abundance: .
d_gene: TRBD1
v_gene: TRBV7-2
CDR3nt: TGTGCCAGCAGCTTAACCGACAGGGGGCTCTACGAGCAGTACTTC
CDR3aa: CASSLTDRGLYEQYF

len: 15
j_gene: TRBJ1-2
abundance: .
d_gene: TRBD1
v_gene: TRBV28
CDR3nt: TGTGCCAGCAGCTACGACAGGGTAGGCGCTTATGGCTACACCTTC
CDR3aa: CASSYDRVGAYGYTF

len: 13
j_gene: TRBJ2-1
abundance: .
d_gene: .
v_gene: TRBV14
CDR3nt: TGTGCCAGCAGCCATGCAGGGGTCGCTGAGCAGTTCTTC
CDR3aa: CASSHAGVAEQFF

len: 14
j_gene: TRBJ2-7
abundance: .
d_gene: TRBD1
v_gene: TRBV7-2
CDR3nt: TGTGCCAGCAGCTTAGAAGGACAGGGTTTGGAGCAGTACTTC
CDR3aa: CASSLEGQGLEQYF

len: 12
j_gene: TRBJ1-2
abundance: .
d_gene: .
v_gene: TRBV30
CDR3nt: TGTGCCTGGAGTCCGGTCAACTATGGCTACACCTTC
CDR3aa: CAWSPVNYGYTF

len: 14
j_gene: TRBJ2-7
abundance: once
d_gene: .
v_gene: TRBV27
CDR3nt: TGTGCCAGCAGACTGTTCGGCGGGTCCCACGAGCAGTACTTC
CDR3aa: CASRLFGGSHEQYF

len: 14
j_gene: TRBJ2-1
abundance: .
d_gene: TRBD1
v_gene: TRBV7-2
CDR3nt: TGTGCCAGCAGCTGGGGACAGGGGGGCCATGAGCAGTTCTTC
CDR3aa: CASSWGQGGHEQFF

len: 10
j_gene: TRBJ1-2
abundance: .
d_gene: .
v_gene: TRBV20-1
CDR3nt: TGCCTCCCAGGGAACTATGGCTACACCTTC
CDR3aa: CLPGNYGYTF

len: 16
j_gene: TRBJ2-2
abundance: .
d_gene: TRBD1
v_gene: TRBV5-4
CDR3nt: TGTGCCAGCAGCTTGGGGGGACAGGGGGGCACCGGGGAGCTGTTTTTT
CDR3aa: CASSLGGQGGTGELFF

len: 14
j_gene: TRBJ2-1
abundance: .
d_gene: .
v_gene: TRBV10-3
CDR3nt: TGTGCCATCAGCCCGGGACTGGCCTTGAATGAGCAGTTCTTC
CDR3aa: CAISPGLALNEQFF

len: 12
j_gene: TRBJ2-2
abundance: .
d_gene: .
v_gene: TRBV7-2
CDR3nt: TGTGCCAGCAGCCCAGAGCGCGGGGAGCTGTTTTTT
CDR3aa: CASSPERGELFF

len: 15
j_gene: TRBJ2-7
abundance: .
d_gene: TRBD1
v_gene: TRBV11-2
CDR3nt: TGTGCCAGCAGCGGCAGAGGGACAGGGGACTACGAGCAGTACTTC
CDR3aa: CASSGRGTGDYEQYF

len: 15
j_gene: TRBJ2-7
abundance: .
d_gene: .
v_gene: TRBV19
CDR3nt: TGTGCCAGTAGTATCTCCGGGAAGAGCTCCTACGAGCAGTACTTC
CDR3aa: CASSISGKSSYEQYF

len: 18
j_gene: TRBJ2-5
abundance: .
d_gene: .
v_gene: TRBV7-6
CDR3nt: TGTGCCAGCAGATCACGGGTCGGGGGAACGACGCTGCAAGAGACCCAGTACTTC
CDR3aa: CASRSRVGGTTLQETQYF

len: 15
j_gene: TRBJ2-3
abundance: .
d_gene: TRBD1
v_gene: TRBV13
CDR3nt: TGTGCCAGCAGCCTCTACAGGGGGCGCACAGATACGCAGTATTTT
CDR3aa: CASSLYRGRTDTQYF